These 23 T cell receptor beta chains were all obtained from the same sample, sequenced in a study of blood T cell repertoires in COVID-19. Assay: immunoSEQ multiplex PCR; the TCRdb copy retains only in-frame clones and omits some. The table has around 400,000 clones, 70% to 90% seen once. Material for sequencing was peripheral blood. The receptors here all came from an older woman with COVID-19, enrolled during active disease.

The rearrangement uses TRBV2 and TRBJ1-1; D is unclear. V lost 4 bases to trimming and J lost 0 bases, with 6 bases between them. The CDR3 covers 13 residues. Germline V gives CDR1 SNHLY, CDR2 FYNNEI. In nucleotides, the CDR3 is TGTGCCAGCAGTGGGAGATTGAACACTGAAGCTTTCTTT. Its protein product is CASSGRLNTEAFF. The full variable domain, rest sourced from reference TRBV2 and TRBJ1-1, is EPEVTQTPSHQVTQMGQEVILRCVPISNHLYFYWYRQILGQKVEFLVSFYNNEISEKSEIFDDQFSVERPDGSNFTLKIRSTKLEDSAMYFCASSGRLNTEAFFGQGTRLTVV.

The chain links TRBV18 to TRBJ2-2; 11 bases align to TRBD1. V shed 5 bases, J shed 4 bases, and the junction held 3 bases outside the gene matches. Germline V CDR1 and CDR2: KGHSH, LQKENI. This CDR3 comprises 15 residues. The CDR3 nucleotides read TGTGCCAGCTCAGGACAGGGGGCCCCCACCGGGGAGCTGTTTTTT. Translated, it gives CASSGQGAPTGELFF. The full variable domain, rest sourced from reference TRBV18 and TRBJ2-2, is NAGVMQNPRHLVRRRGQEARLRCSPMKGHSHVYWYRQLPEEGLKFMVYLQKENIIDESGMPKERFSAEFPKEGPSILRIQQVVRGDSAAYFCASSGQGAPTGELFFGEGSRLTVL.

In this sample, this clone turned up once. The chain uses TRBV7-9 and TRBJ1-2; D gene ambiguous. The CDR3 consists of 14 residues. The V end lost 1 base, the J end lost 9 bases, and 15 bases lay between the germline ends. Germline assignment: CDR1 SEHNR and CDR2 FQNEAQ (reference sequence). The CDR3 DNA sequence: TGTGCCAGCAGCTTAGACGAGCTCTATGTGAGCTACACCTTC. As protein: CASSLDELYVSYTF.

The rearrangement links TRBV5-4 to TRBJ1-1; TRBD1 is a possible D gene (6 bases). The V end was cut by 6 bases, the J end by 1 base, with 13 bases between. The CDR3 is 14 amino acids. Germline values: CDR1 SGHNT, CDR2 YYREEE (reference sequence). In DNA form, the CDR3 reads TGTGCCAGCAATAAAGAGGGACAGAACACTGAAGCTTTCTTT. It is translated as CASNKEGQNTEAFF.

This chain uses TRBV19 with TRBJ2-5, with 9 positions matching TRBD2. CDR3 size: 15 residues. CDR1 is LNHDA, CDR2 SQIVND, per germline (reference sequence). Germline trimming cut 5 bases from V and 5 bases from J; bases unmatched to any gene: 9. CDR3 nucleotide sequence: TGTGCCAGTAGTGAACCGCGGGGGGGCCGGGAGACCCAGTACTTC. Residues: CASSEPRGGRETQYF.

The rearrangement uses TRBV10-2 and TRBJ2-3; 8 bases agree with TRBD1. This CDR3 region has 14 residues. The V segment lost 6 bases and the J segment 5 bases; nucleotides outside the gene matches: 7. The germline V gene encodes CDR1 WSHSY and CDR2 SAAADI. The CDR3 bases are TGCGCCAGCAGATCGGACAGGGTCATAGATACGCAGTATTTT. Translation: CASRSDRVIDTQYF.

This clone has just a few counts. The CDR3 sequence: CASSPRTNTEAFF. CDR3 in DNA: TGTGCCAGCTCACCGAGAACGAACACTGAAGCTTTCTTT. The chain recombines TRBV18 with TRBJ1-1; D not resolved. The CDR3 consists of 13 residues. Germline CDR1 reads KGHSH; CDR2 reads LQKENI. V was trimmed by 3 bases and J by 1 base, leaving 6 bases between them.

The J gene is TRBJ1-1, the V gene TRBV28, with TRBD1 matching over 8 bases. The ends lost 5 bases at V and 5 bases at J; junction bases unmatched: 7. The CDR3 has 14 residues. The germline V gene has CDR1 MDHEN and CDR2 SYDVKM. The CDR3 spells CASSGRDRGTEAFF. CDR3 bases: TGTGCCAGCAGTGGAAGAGACAGGGGAACTGAAGCTTTCTTT. The full variable domain, with the rest looked up from reference TRBV28 and TRBJ1-1, is DVKVTQSSRYLVKRTGEKVFLECVQDMDHENMFWYRQDPGLGLRLIYFSYDVKMKEKGDIPEGYSVSREKKERFSLILESASTNQTSMYLCASSGRDRGTEAFFGQGTRLTVV.

The genes are TRBV28 and TRBJ2-7; the match to TRBD1 covers 9 bases. There are 15 residues in the CDR3. CDR1 and CDR2 from the germline V gene are MDHEN and SYDVKM. V was pared by 6 bases and J by 3 bases, with 9 bases of the junction left unmatched. CDR3 residues: CASRSPGTGNYEQYF. The CDR3 coding sequence is TGTGCCAGCAGGAGCCCCGGGACAGGGAACTACGAGCAGTACTTC.

The rearrangement joins TRBV5-1 to TRBJ2-6; 8 bases are a match to TRBD1. With V trimmed by 4 bases and J by 0 bases, 9 bases remained unmatched. This CDR3 contains 18 residues. Germline V lookup: CDR1 SGHRS, CDR2 YFSETQ. The CDR3 region has the DNA TGCGCCAGCAGCCCGGGACAGGTGGTTCTCTCTGGGGCCAACGTCCTGACTTTC. Translation: CASSPGQVVLSGANVLTF.

This sequence joins TRBV18 and TRBJ1-1; tentative D call: TRBD1 (6 bases). The CDR3 runs to 13 residues. The V end was cut by 5 bases, the J end by 5 bases, with 12 bases between. Germline assignment: CDR1 KGHSH and CDR2 LQKENI. This chain's CDR3 is CASSVNRETEAFF. As DNA, the CDR3 is TGTGCCAGCTCAGTTAACAGGGAGACTGAAGCTTTCTTT. Supplemented by reference TRBV18 and TRBJ1-1, the full variable domain reads NAGVMQNPRHLVRRRGQEARLRCSPMKGHSHVYWYRQLPEEGLKFMVYLQKENIIDESGMPKERFSAEFPKEGPSILRIQQVVRGDSAAYFCASSVNRETEAFFGQGTRLTVV.

The rearrangement uses TRBV19 and TRBJ1-6, with D hard to call. Germline V gene lookup returns CDR1 LNHDA and CDR2 SQIVND (reference sequence). CDR3 size: 14 residues. V dropped 8 bases and J dropped 10 bases, with 18 bases sitting between them. The CDR3 here is CASAYGERGSPLHF. CDR3 nucleotide sequence: TGTGCCAGTGCCTACGGGGAACGAGGCTCACCCCTCCACTTT.

A remark on this clone: The junction departs from germline at one end; a sequencing error may be responsible. This chain joins TRBV9 and TRBJ2-5; TRBD2 matches 9 bases. This CDR3 contains 16 residues. In germline, CDR1 is SGDLS, CDR2 YYNGEE. The CDR3 spells CAQGVLAGKSQETQYF. In DNA form, the CDR3 reads TGCGCCCAAGGGGTTCTAGCGGGAAAAAGTCAAGAGACCCAGTACTTC.

This clone was seen only once. This rearrangement joins TRBV5-5 to TRBJ2-7, with 7 positions matching TRBD1. V shed 4 bases and J 3 bases; nucleotides not matched to a gene: 7. Germline V CDR1 and CDR2: SGHKS, YYEKEE (reference sequence). This CDR3 has 14 amino acids. The CDR3 is CASSPGQTNYEQYF. The DNA for the CDR3 is TGTGCCAGCAGCCCGGGACAGACTAACTACGAGCAGTACTTC.

This chain connects TRBV6-5 to TRBJ2-2, with TRBD2 as a possible D gene (5 bases). The CDR3 has 15 residues. Germline V gene sequence: CDR1 MNHEY, CDR2 SVGAGI. Trimming took 0 bases from V and 5 from J, leaving 10 bases between them. CDR3 amino acids: CASSYSTRVTGELFF. The DNA for the CDR3 is TGTGCCAGCAGTTACTCGACGAGGGTAACCGGGGAGCTGTTTTTT.

CDR3 in DNA: TGCGCCAGCAGCTTGGCCTACAGGGGTGTGAGAGAGCAGTACTTC. Residues: CASSLAYRGVREQYF. The chain links TRBV5-1 to TRBJ2-7; 7 bases match TRBD1. V dropped 0 bases and J dropped 7; count of bases not matched to a gene: 10. CDR3 length: 15 amino acids. CDR1 is SGHRS and CDR2 is YFSETQ in the germline V gene.

The chain combines TRBV29-1 with TRBJ2-2, with 8 bases matching TRBD2. J gave up 4 bases and V 6 bases, and 7 bases lay outside the gene matches. This CDR3 comprises 14 residues. Germline CDR1 reads SQVTM; CDR2 reads ANQGSEA. CDR3 sequence: CSVRAGALTGELFF. In DNA form, the CDR3 reads TGCAGCGTCCGAGCGGGGGCCCTCACCGGGGAGCTGTTTTTT.

This chain uses TRBV28 with TRBJ2-2; D unresolved. V was shortened by 4 bases and J by 6 bases, with 12 bases between the two germline ends. This CDR3 has 14 residues. CDR1 MDHEN and CDR2 SYDVKM come from the germline V gene. In DNA, the CDR3 is TGTGCCAGCAGTTCACTATATGTGGCCGGGGAGCTGTTTTTT. Translation gives CASSSLYVAGELFF.

V usage is TRBV9 and J usage is TRBJ2-2; perhaps TRBD1 as D (6 bases). Germline assignment: CDR1 SGDLS and CDR2 YYNGEE. V was cut by 4 bases and J by 6 bases, with 10 bases left in between. This CDR3 spans 13 amino acids. The CDR3 loop is CASSTQGPGELFF. For the CDR3, the DNA is TGTGCCAGCAGCACTCAGGGGCCCGGGGAGCTGTTTTTT.

This clone was recorded only once. The chain carries TRBV11-3 and TRBJ1-1; D gene unclear. There are 12 residues in the CDR3. The germline V gene encodes CDR1 SGHNT and CDR2 YENEEA. The V end lost 5 bases, the J end lost 1 base, and 5 bases lay between the germline ends. This chain's CDR3 is CASSTGNTEAFF. The CDR3, as DNA: TGTGCCAGCAGCACGGGGAACACTGAAGCTTTCTTT. The full variable domain, its missing parts supplied by reference TRBV11-3 and TRBJ1-1, is EAGVVQSPRYKIIEKKQPVAFWCNPISGHNTLYWYLQNLGQGPELLIRYENEEAVDDSQLPKDRFSAERLKGVDSTLKIQPAELGDSAVYLCASSTGNTEAFFGQGTRLTVV.

This clone appeared once. The CDR3 DNA reads as TGTGCCAGCAGCGCTGGAAACACCATATATTTT. It encodes CASSAGNTIYF. The rearrangement uses TRBV28 and TRBJ1-3; D remains ambiguous. The CDR3 has 11 residues. V gave up 6 bases and J gave up 2 bases, with 2 bases separating them. The germline V gene encodes CDR1 MDHEN and CDR2 SYDVKM.

The CDR3 is CASSQGRRGSNYGYTF. CDR3 DNA: TGTGCCAGCAGCCAAGGGCGGAGGGGATCCAACTATGGCTACACCTTC. The rearrangement links TRBV3-1 (or the pseudogene TRBV3-2) to TRBJ1-2; D might be TRBD1 (5 bases). In germline, CDR1 is LGHDT, CDR2 YNNKEL (reference sequence). This CDR3 contains 16 residues. V lost 1 base to trimming and J lost 2 bases, with 14 bases between them.

The rearrangement links TRBV5-8 to TRBJ2-3; 9 bases line up with TRBD1. The V gene's germline CDR1 is SGHTS and CDR2 YDEGEE. Germline trimming cut 5 bases from V and 6 bases from J; bases unmatched to any gene: 10. This CDR3 region has 15 residues. The CDR3 sequence: CASRRAGTGSDTQYF. The CDR3 nucleotides read TGTGCCAGCAGAAGAGCCGGGACAGGGTCCGATACGCAGTATTTT.